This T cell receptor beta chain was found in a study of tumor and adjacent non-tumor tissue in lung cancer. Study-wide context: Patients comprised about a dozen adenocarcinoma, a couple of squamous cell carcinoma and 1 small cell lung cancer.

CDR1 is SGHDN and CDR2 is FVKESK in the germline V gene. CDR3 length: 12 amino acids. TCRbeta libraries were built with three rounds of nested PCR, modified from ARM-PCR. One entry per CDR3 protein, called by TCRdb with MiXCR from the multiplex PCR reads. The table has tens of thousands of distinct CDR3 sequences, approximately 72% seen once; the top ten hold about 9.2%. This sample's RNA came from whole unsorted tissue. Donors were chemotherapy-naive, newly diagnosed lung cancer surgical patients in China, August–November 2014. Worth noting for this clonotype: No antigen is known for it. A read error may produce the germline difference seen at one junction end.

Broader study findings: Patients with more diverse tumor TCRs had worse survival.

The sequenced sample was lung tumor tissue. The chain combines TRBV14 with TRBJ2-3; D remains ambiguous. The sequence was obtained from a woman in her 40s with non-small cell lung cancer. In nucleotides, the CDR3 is TGTGACAGCAGCCTCTCCCCAGATACGCTGTATTTT. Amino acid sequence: CDSSLSPDTLYF.